This T cell receptor (beta chain) was sequenced in a study of blood T cell repertoires in COVID-19. Sequencing used immunoSEQ multiplex PCR; TCRdb keeps in-frame clones, though not all of them. The profile shows fewer than 450,000 clones, 85% to 90% of them singletons. The CDR3 runs to 15 residues. CDR1 SGHTS and CDR2 YDEGEE come from the germline V gene. V lost 4 bases to trimming and J lost 2 bases, with 15 bases between them. V is TRBV5-8 and J is TRBJ1-1; no reliable D call. This TCR was sampled from a woman aged 18 to 35 who had recovered from COVID-19. The source material was PBMCs or T cells enriched from blood (not recorded which). The CDR3 DNA follows: TGTGCCAGCAGCCCCGGTTTGCTTAGTAACACTGAAGCTTTCTTT. This gives the protein CASSPGLLSNTEAFF. Full variable domain (outside the CDR3, taken from reference TRBV5-8 and TRBJ1-1): EAGVTQSPTHLIKTRGQQATLRCSPISGHTSVYWYQQALGLGLQFLLWYDEGEERNRGNFPPRFSGRQFPNYSSELNVNALELEDSALYLCASSPGLLSNTEAFFGQGTRLTVV.